A single TCR beta chain is shown here with its context. Its target antigen remains unknown. Base qualities were left out, and no much larger clone turns up one base away. The source of the sample is a study of OX40 agonist ivuxolimab in advanced cancers. Some background on the complete study: Ivuxolimab, which targeted the costimulatory receptor OX40 (CD134), was an agonistic, fully human IgG2 monoclonal antibody. Intravenous ivuxolimab was administered to patients every 2 weeks at six dose levels: 0.01, 0.1, 0.3, 1.5, 3 and 10 mg/kg. Of the 50 to 55 dose-escalation patients, hepatocellular carcinoma was present in roughly 19, melanoma in around 15, renal cell carcinoma in 9 and head and neck cancer in 9. A male proportion of 75% to 85% and a mean age of approximately 55 years, ranging from about 20 to 79, were recorded for the dose-escalation cohort. Patients were allowed to have had prior anti-PD-1, anti-PD-L1 or anti-CTLA-4 therapy, and 30% to 50% of the dose-escalation patients had previously received checkpoint inhibitors. Partial responses occurred in three dose-escalation patients: two with cutaneous melanoma and one with hepatocellular carcinoma. Peripheral TCRbeta sequencing was intended to test whether TCR sequence diversity was altered and clonal T-cell expansion was caused by ivuxolimab. The paper describes the monotherapy dose-escalation part (N of about 50 patients) of the phase I trial of ivuxolimab.

Broad study findings and their caveats: After ivuxolimab, more expanded clones were found on average in CD8+ T cells than in CD4+ T cells. Low levels of normalized T-cell clonal expansion were also seen in some patients who did not respond. The antigen specificity of the peripheral T cells that underwent clonal expansion was not determined. In partial responders in the 0.1-3.0 mg/kg groups, normalized peripheral clonal expansion was found to be among the lowest, especially among CD8+ T cells. At doses of 0.1 to 3.0 mg/kg, clonal expansion of both CD4+ and CD8+ T cells in blood was seen between baseline and week 6.

The trial excluded patients who had a history of autoimmune disease or were on systemic immunosuppression. Peripheral blood for TCR sequencing was collected from all dose cohorts at baseline, on cycle 4 day 1, and on cycle 7 day 1. Samples came from an open-label, multicenter, first-in-human phase I dose-escalation trial of ivuxolimab. Adults with locally advanced or metastatic melanoma, renal cell carcinoma, hepatocellular carcinoma or head and neck squamous cell carcinoma were enrolled in the trial. CD4+ and CD8+ T cells were sorted separately from peripheral blood before TCR sequencing. V and J are truncated by 3 bases and 7 bases respectively, leaving an intervening sequence of 17 bases. From the cysteine up to the phenylalanine, the CDR3 has a length of 15 residues. This entry keeps only the CDR3 DNA: 45 bases, framed from base 1. The germline V gene specifies SGHVS as CDR1 and FQNEAQ as CDR2.

To sequence the TCRbeta CDR3 region, genomic DNA was isolated from the sorted cells. The immunoSEQ Assay was used to sequence the TCRbeta CDR3 regions. What TCRdb holds here is the immuneACCESS table cut down to in-frame rearrangements. Part of the clones is not present; checked against another copy, under half of the missing clones reflect an unresolved V gene, and the others are unexplained. Recorded for this sample are about 75,000 clones; 86% of them occurred a single time. Clones ranked in the top ten supply nearly 8% of the sample. This sample comprised CD4+ or CD8+ T cells sorted from blood, obtained in a trial of the OX40 agonist ivuxolimab. Rearrangement joined TRBV7-8 to TRBJ2-3; no D segment can be confidently identified. The clonotype was recovered from an adult with an advanced solid tumor such as melanoma, head and neck, liver or kidney cancer. The CDR3 protein is CASSFRQNSEYTQYF. The DNA sequence reads TGTGCCAGCAGCTTTCGGCAGAATAGTGAATATACGCAGTATTTT.